The 8 T cell receptor beta chains given below trace back to one sample, sequenced in a study of shared clonotypes between healthy human individuals. The table came from immunoSEQ multiplex PCR; TCRdb's copy has only in-frame clones and leaves some out. This sample has some 690,000 clones, with roughly 91% found just once. The source material was memory CD8+ T cells from PBMCs. Subset specified: CD45RO+ cells pooled with CCR7-negative TemRA cells. These TCRs come from a man between 18 and 29 years old in good health. Some clones in this sample may be carry-over from other donors' samples.

The genes are TRBV2 and TRBJ2-7; 7 positions agree with TRBD2. The CDR3 has 14 amino acids. The J segment lost 0 bases and the V segment lost 8 bases, leaving 7 bases of the junction unmatched. Per germline, CDR1 SNHLY and CDR2 FYNNEI. Here the CDR3 reads CASGIAGTSYEQYF. The CDR3 DNA sequence: TGTGCCAGCGGAATAGCGGGTACCTCCTACGAGCAGTACTTC. The full variable domain, in which reference TRBV2 and TRBJ2-7 provide the parts outside the CDR3, is EPEVTQTPSHQVTQMGQEVILRCVPISNHLYFYWYRQILGQKVEFLVSFYNNEISEKSEIFDDQFSVERPDGSNFTLKIRSTKLEDSAMYFCASGIAGTSYEQYFGPGTRLTVT.

The chain links TRBV13 to TRBJ2-7, with 8 positions matching TRBD1. Germline-derived CDR1 and CDR2 are PRHDT and FYEKMQ (reference sequence). V shed 3 bases, J shed 4 bases, and the junction held 5 bases outside the gene matches. CDR3 size: 14 residues. In nucleotides, the CDR3 is TGTGCCAGCAGCTTTATGACAGGGGAGTACGAGCAGTACTTC. Its translation is CASSFMTGEYEQYF.

The rearrangement links TRBV5-1 to TRBJ2-1; D may be TRBD1 (5 bases). The CDR3 loop spans 16 amino acids. Germline CDR1 is SGHRS and CDR2 is YFSETQ. Deletions cut 0 bases from V and 1 base from J, with 11 bases between. As DNA, the CDR3 is TGCGCCAGCAGCTTGGTAGGGGATAATTCCTACAATGAGCAGTTCTTC. Residues: CASSLVGDNSYNEQFF. The variable domain in full, with the rest retrieved from reference TRBV5-1 and TRBJ2-1, is KAGVTQTPRYLIKTRGQQVTLSCSPISGHRSVSWYQQTPGQGLQFLFEYFSETQRNKGNFPGRFSGRQFSNSRSEMNVSTLELGDSALYLCASSLVGDNSYNEQFFGPGTRLTVL.

The chain carries TRBV4-3 and TRBJ2-4; 7 positions agree with TRBD1. Trimming took 1 base from V and 4 from J; bases not matched to a gene: 1. Germline CDR1 LGHNA, CDR2 YSLEER. CDR3 length equals 14 residues. DNA of the CDR3: TGCGCCAGCAGCCAAGCGGGACAGAAAAACATTCAGTACTTC. Its protein product is CASSQAGQKNIQYF.

The chain combines TRBV14 with TRBJ2-7, with D perhaps TRBD1 (5 bases). This CDR3 has 13 amino acids. Trimming removed 0 bases from V and 7 bases from J, with 10 bases in between. The V gene's germline CDR1 is SGHDN and CDR2 FVKESK. The CDR3 nucleotides read TGTGCCAGCAGCCAAGAGGGGCCAGGGGAGCAGTACTTC. It codes for CASSQEGPGEQYF.

The chain links TRBV11-2 to TRBJ2-1; 9 bases fit TRBD1. In germline, CDR1 is SGHAT, CDR2 FQNNGV. CDR3 size: 16 residues. Unmatched junction bases numbered 9, after V lost 5 bases and J lost 4 bases. CDR3: CASSGRTGAGYNEQFF. The CDR3 nucleotides read TGTGCCAGCAGCGGACGGACAGGGGCAGGGTACAATGAGCAGTTCTTC.

This sequence joins TRBV9 and TRBJ1-2; 10 bases fit TRBD1. With V trimmed by 3 bases and J by 7 bases, 12 bases remained unmatched. Germline CDR1 is SGDLS and CDR2 is YYNGEE. The CDR3 length is 16 residues. This CDR3 is CASSGYPPGTGVGYTF. CDR3 sequence (DNA): TGTGCCAGCAGCGGATACCCTCCCGGGACAGGGGTTGGCTACACCTTC.

This sequence joins TRBV10-3 and TRBJ2-7, with 9 bases matching TRBD1. With V trimmed by 5 bases and J by 3 bases, 5 bases remained unmatched. This CDR3 is built from 14 residues. The germline gives CDR1 ENHRY, CDR2 SYGVKD. The CDR3 loop reads CAISSGTGLYEQYF. The CDR3 region has the DNA TGTGCCATCAGTTCCGGGACAGGGCTCTACGAGCAGTACTTC.